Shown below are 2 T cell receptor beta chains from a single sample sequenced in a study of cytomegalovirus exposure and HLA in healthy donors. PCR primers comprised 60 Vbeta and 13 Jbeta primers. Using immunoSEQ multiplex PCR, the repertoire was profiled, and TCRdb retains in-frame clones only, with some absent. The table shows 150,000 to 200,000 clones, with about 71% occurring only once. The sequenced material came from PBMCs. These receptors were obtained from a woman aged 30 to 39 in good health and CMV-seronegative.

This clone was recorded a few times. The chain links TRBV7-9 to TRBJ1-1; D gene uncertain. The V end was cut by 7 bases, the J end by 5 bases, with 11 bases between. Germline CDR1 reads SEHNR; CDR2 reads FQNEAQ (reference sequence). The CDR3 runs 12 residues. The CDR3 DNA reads TGTGCCAGCACCCCTTATCTTACTGAAGCTTTCTTT. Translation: CASTPYLTEAFF.

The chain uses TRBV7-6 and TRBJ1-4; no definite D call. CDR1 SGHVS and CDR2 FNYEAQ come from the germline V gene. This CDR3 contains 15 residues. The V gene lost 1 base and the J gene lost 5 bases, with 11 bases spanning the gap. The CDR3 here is CASSLEVGLNEKLFF. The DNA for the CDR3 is TGTGCCAGCAGCTTAGAGGTGGGCTTAAATGAAAAACTGTTTTTT.